Here is one TCR beta chain with its context. This clone has more than one count but fewer than ten. Its antigen is not yet known. Base quality data are lacking; no much larger clone is found one base away. This record comes from a study of cytomegalovirus exposure and HLA in healthy donors (dated by TCRdb to 2015 to 2018). Notes on the research overall: An earlier analysis of 550 to 700 of the donors reported 250 to 300 Gb of sequence data and 120 million or so unique TCR beta sequences from about 200 million T cells. Roughly 300 gigabases of sequencing data and roughly 80 million unique TCR sequences made up an early release that covered over 550 HLA-typed donors. The genetic ancestry cluster associated with self-reported Caucasian donors included roughly 84% of the 398 genotyped donors. The study aimed to test whether cataloging public T cell receptors could reveal signatures of past pathogen exposure. The study profiled the T cell repertoires of hundreds of subjects by immunosequencing and related them to cytomegalovirus serostatus. A separate validation cohort of about 110 different subjects was used in addition to the 666-subject first cohort. To predict cytomegalovirus infection status, the study combined high-throughput TCR immunosequencing, statistical association of individual TCRs with disease status, and machine learning. A later analysis re-analyzed previously published TCR beta repertoires from roughly 630 donors and added high-resolution HLA genotyping to study TCR occurrence patterns. Rather than drawing on any new phenotypic data, the later analysis identified candidate immune exposures from TCR beta sequences and the way those sequences occurred across donors. To decide whether each TCR beta V gene segment behaved as functional or pseudogenic, an earlier analysis of some 600 of the donors relied on high-throughput TCR beta sequencing. Donor age, sex, ethnicity and CMV serostatus were compiled together with the repertoire data. Genome-wide SNP genotypes for about three fifths of the roughly 700 donors were used in a later genetic analysis, which treated that subset as a discovery cohort. Every repertoire in the discovery cohort had been generated on one and the same sequencing platform. HLA typing covered class I and class II loci at four-digit resolution. The number of typed donors differed by locus: about 620-640 for A, B, C, DRB1 and DQB1; some 500 for DQA1; around 610 for DPA1; and about 450 for DPB1. Roughly 5 DR-DQ haplotypes were handled as single units for association and clustering because linkage in the cohort was strong. On average, 235,054 unique TCR beta nucleotide sequences were sequenced per donor among 350 to 400 genotyped donors of the cohort, with 15% to 20% of those sequences being non-productive.

In total, approximately 610 healthy bone marrow donors made up the cohort. Cohort members were all nominally healthy when sampled, although unrecorded immune exposures were likely present. The donor was CMV seropositive and was included in the group of 270 or so seropositive cohort members. A peripheral blood sample was collected from each donor, and TCR beta sequencing was performed on peripheral blood mononuclear cells. The Qiagen DNeasy Blood Extraction Kit was used to extract genomic DNA from the blood cell samples. Results the study describes overall, beyond this receptor: A few of the identified cytomegalovirus-associated TCR beta chains were confirmed in vitro to be specific for cytomegalovirus antigens. Several of the top co-occurrence clusters appeared to be linked to parvovirus B19, influenza, CMV and Epstein-Barr virus, according to a later analysis. Compared with the approximately 720-donor mean, donors in an Asian-associated ancestry cluster had fewer N-insertions in productive TCRs, according to a later genetic analysis. A group of highly shared sequence variants was considered likely to be a technical artifact of the sequencing pipeline. The authors suggested that the approach could potentially be extended to other disease states and immunological phenotypes. Most CMV-associated TCR beta chains appeared to be HLA-restricted in a later analysis, and the HLA associations seemed to be driven largely by CMV exposure. Some IMGT-functional V segments, including TRBV6-2 and TRBV6-3, could not be distinguished by the 87-base-pair reads and were therefore excluded. The presence/absence analyses assumed that sequencing depth was roughly uniform across donors, and that assumption may not be true. Across donors, most TCR sequences were observed very rarely, whereas some public TCRs were present in many individuals. Immune exposure information for the cohort was limited to CMV serostatus. HLA typing was unavailable for some donors at each locus, so association tests used only the typed subset. Broadly in line with IMGT annotations, most TCR beta V segments showed up in productive rearrangements about 90% or about 30% of the time in an earlier analysis of around 600 of the donors. The cohort was sequenced for TCR beta chains only, and without alpha or paired-chain data the features that could be detected were limited. A further reported finding was that TCR beta sequences accurately predicted the HLA-A and HLA-B alleles for most subjects in the first cohort. According to a later analysis, TCR association rates differed among HLA loci, with DRB1 alleles showing the most associated TCRs and HLA-C alleles showing the fewest. A total of about 150 TCR beta chains were listed by the study as associated with cytomegalovirus. A later analysis associated about 17,000 TCR beta sequences with specific HLA alleles at a false discovery rate of 0.05. Linkage disequilibrium might explain the correlated functional status among segregating V segments, but an unknown experimental factor could not be excluded. An association between a missense DCLRE1C variant and V-gene and J-gene trimming of TCR beta chains was found in a later genetic analysis and replicated in an independent cohort. In a later analysis, HLA-associated TCR beta chains showed more clonal expansion and lower generation probabilities than non-associated chains that were equally common. When HLA alleles, especially DR and DQ, strongly co-occurred, TCR associations were difficult to assign to individual alleles. Because counts were too low, fewer than 20 rarely observed V segments, including chromosome 9 orphons, were excluded from the earlier analysis of 587 of the donors. The classifier was reported to diagnose cytomegalovirus status with high specificity and sensitivity in both the original and validation cohorts.

Reading from cysteine to phenylalanine, the CDR3 counts 14 amino acids. Of all the DNA, just the CDR3 is kept, 42 bases in frame from base 1. The germline V gene encodes CDR1 MNHEY and CDR2 SVGAGI. At the junction V is shortened by 0 bases and J by 7 bases, with 10 bases in between. Libraries came from the immunoSEQ multiplex PCR assay. For the multiplex PCR, a mixture combining 60 forward primers for TCR Vbeta segments and 13 reverse primers for TCR Jbeta segments was used. The CDR3 region of rearranged TCR beta genes was amplified from genomic DNA with a multiplex PCR assay. On the Illumina HiSeq System, the amplified TCR beta libraries were sequenced as 87-base-pair reads. Turning to the authors' computational methods: Across the 670 or so repertoires, a later analysis counted around 80 million unique TCR beta chains, some 11 million of which were shared by at least two donors. To remove PCR and sequencing errors, raw reads were error-corrected and collapsed into unique sequences using a nearest-neighbor algorithm that merged closely related sequences. To assign V, D and J gene segments, CDR3 sequences were aligned to IMGT reference sequences. For a sequence to be retained, a match of at least six nucleotides was required to both a V gene segment and a J gene segment. Rearrangements were called productive when the CDR3 lacked stop codons and stayed in frame with V and J; all others were non-productive. CDR3 was defined by IMGT convention, running from the second conserved V-encoded cysteine to the conserved J-encoded phenylalanine. The earlier analysis of 587 of the donors excluded sequences that lacked an unambiguous match to a single V gene segment. In an earlier analysis of approximately 550 of the donors, V segments were called functional above 56.7% productive rearrangements and were called segregating when the between-donor standard deviation exceeded 5%. A statistical classification framework was built to diagnose cytomegalovirus status from the catalog of TCR beta chain sequences. In a later analysis, TCR nucleotide sequences were compared against IMGT/GENE-DB human TR gene sequences so that V and J genes could be assigned. In a later analysis, CDR3 sequences and most-parsimonious VDJ recombination scenarios were assigned using the TCRdist pipeline. A later analysis defined each TCR beta chain by its CDR3 amino acid sequence plus V-gene family, and excluded reads lacking a unique V-gene family. As a way to deal with suspected cross-contamination and a sequencing artifact, a later analysis dropped 450 to 700 nucleotide sequences that were highly shared and had low generation probability. In a later analysis, a clonal expansion index was calculated for each public chain from normalized within-repertoire ranks of inferred template counts. A later analysis computed generation probabilities with a VDJ recombination model fitted to out-of-frame rearrangements, and checked the results against IGoR. Hypergeometric tests were used in a later analysis to score TCR-TCR, TCR-HLA and TCR-CMV co-occurrence, with a repertoire-size bias correction applied to the TCR pairs. To estimate false discovery rates, a later analysis permuted the HLA or CMV assignments 20 times. In a later analysis, co-occurring TCRs were grouped with DBSCAN, and TCRdist sequence similarity was added when clustering was performed within HLA-allele-positive subsets. Repertoires with fewer than 30,000 or more than 120,000 public chains, plus five repertoires with anomalous nucleotide sharing, were excluded from co-occurrence clustering. TCRdb re-hosts the immuneACCESS table, in-frame sequences only. Its copies lack some clones; in the studies checked, an unresolved V gene accounts for under half of them, and the cause for the rest is not known. Clonal size and the V and J genes are those of that table, whereas D and trimming came from the DNA. This sample is represented by approximately 160,000 clones; over 60% of them were singletons. The ten largest account for 2.5% to 3.5% of the sample.

The chain couples TRBV6-5 to TRBJ1-3; the D gene is perhaps TRBD1, from 6 matching bases. Sequences were obtained from PBMCs. The clonotype originates from a young woman in good health and CMV-seropositive. The CDR3 in this case is CASSYSRGGNTIYF. The nucleotide sequence reads as follows: TGTGCCAGCAGTTACTCGCGAGGGGGTAACACCATATATTTT.